In its sample, the clone carrying this T cell receptor (beta chain) was seen a few times. Antigen: not known. Other nucleotide sequences from this sample produce the same CDR3. V lost 4 bases and J 0 bases, leaving 3 bases between the germline ends. The V gene's germline CDR1 is MNHEY and CDR2 SVGAGI. The CDR3 totals 12 residues. This entry belongs to a study of beta chain features in type 1 diabetes. General observations from the study: TCRB CDR3 length was moderately but significantly reduced in all four CD4+ subsets of Type 1 diabetes patients.

Reverse transcription of all isolated RNA meant that expressed TCRB transcripts were sequenced. TCRdb's table, derived via immunoSEQ multiplex PCR, lists solely in-frame clones and lacks some. The sample has roughly 240,000 clones, 20% to 25% seen once; the top ten hold approximately 0.011%. Specimen: naive CD4+ T cells from blood. This receptor was obtained from a woman under 40 with type 1 diabetes. This chain uses TRBV6-5 with TRBJ1-1, with unresolved D. The CDR3 DNA is TGTGCCAGCAGTTCAGTGAACACTGAAGCTTTCTTT. It encodes CASSSVNTEAFF.